A single sample gave rise to the 22 T cell receptor beta chains below, sequenced in a study of CD8+ T cells in alopecia areata. Following RNA extraction, reverse transcription yielded cDNA that acted as the sequencing template. The assay was immunoSEQ multiplex PCR, and TCRdb's table has in-frame clones only and misses some. Of about 97,000 clones in the sample, roughly two fifths were seen once. Sequencing input: CD4+ T cells sorted from blood. These receptors were collected from a human donor with alopecia areata.

The rearrangement uses TRBV7-2 and TRBJ2-5; 10 nucleotides line up with TRBD2. The ends lost 1 base at V and 4 bases at J; junction bases unmatched: 0. The CDR3 is 14 amino acids. Germline CDR1 reads SGHTA; CDR2 reads FQGNSA. In DNA form, the CDR3 reads TGTGCCAGCAGCTTAGTAGCGGGAGGAGAGACCCAGTACTTC. Protein product: CASSLVAGGETQYF.

The chain joins TRBV29-1 to TRBJ2-1; tentative D call: TRBD1 (6 bases). CDR3 length: 15 residues. Germline CDR1 reads SQVTM; CDR2 reads ANQGSEA. The V end was cut by 6 bases, the J end by 0 bases, with 15 bases between. The CDR3 protein is CSVGHTESSYNEQFF. DNA for the CDR3: TGCAGCGTGGGACACACGGAGAGCTCCTACAATGAGCAGTTCTTC.

The chain couples TRBV11-2 to TRBJ2-5; D is unresolved. The CDR3 totals 19 residues. The V gene lost 3 bases and the J gene lost 5 bases, with 28 bases spanning the gap. Germline V gives CDR1 SGHAT, CDR2 FQNNGV. The CDR3, as DNA: TGTGCCAGCAGCTTGGGTGGGTTGGACCGCCCCAGTCGTCTGGAGACCCAGTACTTC. Encoded protein: CASSLGGLDRPSRLETQYF.

This sequence joins TRBV5-1 and TRBJ2-5; D unresolved. Germline CDR1 SGHRS, CDR2 YFSETQ. V gave up 0 bases and J gave up 1 base, with 7 bases separating them. The CDR3 contains 14 residues. The CDR3 loop reads CASSLVPGQETQYF. The CDR3 nucleotides are TGCGCCAGCAGCTTGGTTCCAGGCCAAGAGACCCAGTACTTC.

This chain joins TRBV29-1 and TRBJ2-5, with a possible D match to TRBD1 (6 bases). The CDR3 is made up of 13 amino acids. The germline V gene encodes CDR1 SQVTM and CDR2 ANQGSEA. With 5 bases removed from V and 5 bases from J, the gap between germline ends came to 15 bases. The CDR3 DNA reads as TGCAGCGTTAGACAGGCGCGGTGGGAGACCCAGTACTTC. Encoded protein: CSVRQARWETQYF.

The chain links TRBV2 to TRBJ1-5, with D perhaps matching TRBD1 (6 bases). The V gene lost 8 bases and the J gene lost 4 bases, with 9 bases spanning the gap. The CDR3 is made up of 12 amino acids. Germline assignment: CDR1 SNHLY and CDR2 FYNNEI. The CDR3 nucleotides are TGTGCCAGCGCGCAGGGGAATCAGCCCCAGCATTTT. It encodes CASAQGNQPQHF.

V gene TRBV25-1 combines with J gene TRBJ1-6, with D unclear. The CDR3 consists of 12 residues. Trimming cost V 3 bases and J 7 bases, with 4 bases left between them. CDR1 and CDR2 from the germline V gene are MGHDK and SYGVNS. This chain's CDR3 is CASSDPNSPLHF. The CDR3 region has the DNA TGTGCCAGCAGTGACCCGAATTCACCCCTCCACTTT.

The V and J genes are TRBV18 and TRBJ1-2; 11 bases are shared with TRBD1. CDR1 KGHSH and CDR2 LQKENI come from the germline V gene. This CDR3 comprises 13 residues. The ends lost 5 bases at V and 5 bases at J; junction bases unmatched: 1. This CDR3 is CASSGQGAYGYTF. As DNA, the CDR3 is TGTGCCAGCTCAGGACAGGGGGCTTATGGCTACACCTTC.

In this sample, this clone turned up once. J is TRBJ2-1 and V is TRBV5-1; 9 bases are a match to TRBD2. This CDR3 has 16 amino acids. J lost 10 bases, V lost 4 bases, and 15 bases had no gene match. Germline CDR1 reads SGHRS; CDR2 reads YFSETQ. In nucleotides, the CDR3 is TGCGCCAGCAGCAGGGCGTTGGCGGGAGGGCCAGAGGAGCAGTTCTTC. This sequence encodes CASSRALAGGPEEQFF.

On this clone: The same CDR3 is also encoded by other DNA sequences in this sample. J is TRBJ2-5 and V is TRBV18; D gene uncertain. CDR3 length: 13 residues. V was trimmed by 2 bases and J by 2 bases, leaving 6 bases between them. CDR1 and CDR2 from the germline V gene are KGHSH and LQKENI. The CDR3 here is CASSPGLQETQYF. CDR3 bases: TGTGCCAGCTCACCAGGTTTACAAGAGACCCAGTACTTC.

The gene calls are TRBV7-9 and TRBJ2-3, with D hard to call. Germline V gene sequence: CDR1 SEHNR, CDR2 FQNEAQ (reference sequence). The CDR3 consists of 15 residues. V gave up 0 bases and J gave up 3 bases, with 10 bases separating them. The CDR3 DNA reads as TGTGCCAGCAGCTTAGCCTCGGAGATTACAGATACGCAGTATTTT. Translation: CASSLASEITDTQYF.

This clone appeared a few times. V usage is TRBV7-9 and J usage is TRBJ1-2; 7 bases line up with TRBD1. V lost 4 bases to trimming and J lost 8 bases; unmatched junction nucleotides: 13. The CDR3 sequence is 15 residues long. Germline lookup yields CDR1 SEHNR and CDR2 FQNEAQ (reference sequence). The CDR3 DNA reads TGTGCCAGCAGCTCACGGAGACAGGGAGCGGGCGGCTACACCTTC. Translated, it gives CASSSRRQGAGGYTF.

The rearrangement uses TRBV7-3 and TRBJ1-6; TRBD1 matches 7 bases. CDR1 SGHTA and CDR2 FQGTGA come from the germline V gene. There are 14 residues in the CDR3. J gave up 7 bases and V 3 bases, and 3 bases lay outside the gene matches. As DNA, the CDR3 is TGTGCCAGCAGCTTCGGGACAGAAAATTCACCCCTCCACTTT. Its protein product is CASSFGTENSPLHF. The variable domain in full, with the rest retrieved from reference TRBV7-3 and TRBJ1-6, is GAGVSQTPSNKVTEKGKYVELRCDPISGHTALYWYRQSLGQGPEFLIYFQGTGAADDSGLPNDRFFAVRPEGSVSTLKIQRTERGDSAVYLCASSFGTENSPLHFGNGTRLTVT.

The chain is built from TRBV7-2 and TRBJ2-1; the match to TRBD1 covers 10 bases. J was trimmed by 5 bases and V by 7 bases; bases with no gene match: 8. Per germline, CDR1 SGHTA and CDR2 FQGNSA. The CDR3 loop spans 15 amino acids. The CDR3 sequence: CASNHRDRGHNEQFF. The DNA of the CDR3 is TGTGCCAGCAACCACCGGGACAGGGGACACAATGAGCAGTTCTTC.

The J gene is TRBJ1-5, the V gene TRBV29-1, with D possibly TRBD1 on 5 matching bases. Germline V gene data show CDR1 as SQVTM and CDR2 as ANQGSEA. Trimming removed 6 bases from V and 2 bases from J, with 11 bases in between. The CDR3 is made up of 13 amino acids. The DNA of the CDR3 is TGCAGCGTCACAGGCCTGGGCAATCAGCCCCAGCATTTT. Translating gives CSVTGLGNQPQHF.

This clone came up a few times. This chain uses TRBV5-4 with TRBJ2-1, with 10 bases lining up with TRBD1. Germline CDR1 reads SGHNT; CDR2 reads YYREEE (reference sequence). The V gene end was trimmed by 4 bases and the J gene end by 6 bases; junction bases not matched to a gene: 10. The CDR3 totals 16 residues. This CDR3 is CASSQPPGQGFNEQFF. The CDR3 region has the DNA TGTGCCAGCAGCCAACCACCGGGACAGGGGTTCAATGAGCAGTTCTTC.

This sequence joins TRBV11-2 and TRBJ2-1, with D uncertain. In germline, CDR1 is SGHAT, CDR2 FQNNGV. The CDR3 has 14 amino acids. Trimming took off 2 bases at V and 10 bases at J, with 15 bases between the two ends. CDR3 nucleotides: TGTGCCAGCAGCTTAAGCCTCGCAAGCCCCGAGCAGTTCTTC. Amino acid sequence: CASSLSLASPEQFF. Complete variable domain (other parts from reference TRBV11-2 and TRBJ2-1): EAGVAQSPRYKIIEKRQSVAFWCNPISGHATLYWYQQILGQGPKLLIQFQNNGVVDDSQLPKDRFSAERLKGVDSTLKIQPAKLEDSAVYLCASSLSLASPEQFFGPGTRLTVL.

The chain couples TRBV6-5 to TRBJ2-5; the match to TRBD2 covers 10 bases. Per the germline V gene, CDR1 is MNHEY and CDR2 is SVGAGI. The CDR3 is 13 amino acids. V was pared by 8 bases and J by 4 bases, with 4 bases of the junction left unmatched. The CDR3 here is CASGLAGGETQYF. In DNA form, the CDR3 reads TGTGCCAGCGGTTTAGCGGGAGGAGAGACCCAGTACTTC.

CDR3 protein: CASSLSLLGGSDEQYF. The DNA of the CDR3 is TGCGCCAGCAGCTTAAGCCTTTTGGGGGGGTCGGACGAGCAGTACTTC. This chain connects TRBV5-1 to TRBJ2-7, with 7 bases identical to TRBD2. J was trimmed by 5 bases and V by 2 bases; bases with no gene match: 13. Germline V gene sequence: CDR1 SGHRS, CDR2 YFSETQ. CDR3 length: 16 residues.

The J gene is TRBJ2-4, the V gene TRBV5-1, with 10 bases fitting TRBD2. The trim removed 2 bases at V and 0 bases at J, leaving 5 bases unmatched. Germline CDR1 reads SGHRS; CDR2 reads YFSETQ. There are 17 residues in the CDR3. The CDR3 sequence: CASSLLTSGLAKNIQYF. The CDR3 bases are TGCGCCAGCAGCTTATTGACTAGCGGGTTAGCCAAAAACATTCAGTACTTC.

Written as DNA, the CDR3 is TGTGCCAGCAGTTACCGGACAGGGTATCAGCCCCAGCATTTT. This codes for CASSYRTGYQPQHF. The chain has TRBV6-5 and TRBJ1-5, with TRBD1 matching 8 bases. The CDR3 is made up of 14 amino acids. V was clipped by 2 bases and J by 5 bases; unmatched bases: 2. Germline-derived CDR1 and CDR2 are MNHEY and SVGAGI.

In its sample, this clone was seen a few times. This rearrangement joins TRBV6-5 to TRBJ1-2; D gene uncertain. This CDR3 region has 14 residues. Germline CDR1 reads MNHEY; CDR2 reads SVGAGI. Trimming stripped 2 bases from V and 7 bases from J, with 14 bases between. This CDR3 is CASSYLSGAGGYTF. In DNA form, the CDR3 reads TGTGCCAGCAGTTACCTCTCCGGAGCCGGTGGCTACACCTTC.